This entry describes one T cell receptor beta chain. This clonotype is regarded as medium-sized (0.01 to 0.1%). Its antigen remains unidentified. No qualities accompany the bases; no much larger clone lies one base away. This record belongs to a study of vaccination and CD4 T cells after COVID-19 (dated by TCRdb to 2021 to 2024). For the wider study: Convalescent patients had a positive SARS-CoV-2 result on nasal swab PCR, and of these patients, about ten had mild disease and one had severe disease. Control cultures received a CEFX viral epitope pool as the positive control, an HIV-1 Nef peptide pool as the negative control, or no peptide. Post-vaccine blood samples were taken a median of around 68 days after the second vaccine dose, with a range of roughly 13 to 250 days. The spike-specific CD4+ TCR repertoire was compared before and after mRNA vaccination in over nine COVID-19 convalescent patients and a few infection-naive healthy vaccine recipients. The convalescent cohort included six males and four females, with two Hispanic individuals, seven Caucasians, two Asians and one multiracial person. The cultures were stimulated with overlapping spike peptide pools from SARS-CoV-2 and from the common cold coronaviruses HCoV-NL63, HCoV-OC43 and HCoV-229E. Post-COVID blood samples from convalescent patients were collected a median of 101 days after diagnosis, with a range of 35 to 161 days. Participants received two doses of either the Pfizer-BioNTech BNT162b2 vaccine (n=8) or the Moderna mRNA-1273 vaccine (n=2).

Overall study results and their limits: An increase in the median number of SARS-CoV-2-reactive clonotypes from approximately 21 after infection to approximately 41 after vaccination was observed, but the change was not found to be significant. In convalescent patients, a median around 90% of post-vaccine SARS-CoV-2-reactive clones were detected only after vaccination, suggesting vaccine-specific priming. The number of convalescent patients in the study was relatively small, and the study did not examine early timepoints following natural infection. In convalescent patients, nearly all vaccine-specific clones (304 of 307) were found to be mono-reactive for SARS-CoV-2 spike rather than cross-reactive with common cold coronaviruses.

Library construction relied on PCR. TCR sequencing of DNA from cultured CD4+ T cells used the Oncomine TCR Beta short-read assay at the Johns Hopkins FTIC core. Genomic DNA was extracted from the cultured CD4+ T cells with the QIAamp micro DNA kit. The Oncomine TCR Beta libraries from cultured CD4+ T cells were pooled using unique dual indexes and then sequenced on an Illumina iSeq 100. Per the authors' processing: Non-productive sequences were filtered out, and CDR3s that did not start with C, did not end with F or W, or were shorter than 7 amino acids were discarded. Antigen-specific clonotypes were identified with the MANAFEST web application by comparing peptide-stimulated wells with reference and other culture wells. Positive clones required FDR below 0.05, an odds ratio above 5, and productive frequency above 0.1% in at least two of three replicate wells. Cross-reactive clonotypes were defined as significantly expanded in both SARS-CoV-2 spike wells and at least one common cold coronavirus spike condition. Levenshtein distances (stringdist) and unrooted phylogenetic trees (ape) in R version 3.6.1 were used to assess CDR3 homology. The public reads were quality trimmed at Q25 with fastp and then assembled into clones with MiXCR by TCRdb, keeping productive beta chains. When rows share a CDR3 protein, they turn into one entry using the most common DNA and genes. The V and J calls and clone size are TCRdb's, not the authors'. The sample includes about 19,000 distinct CDR3 sequences, with roughly 48% observed a single time. Of the sample, about 10% falls within the top ten clones.

V lost 10 bases and J lost 4 bases, and the count of bases not matched to a germline gene is 14. CDR1 and CDR2, looked up from the germline V gene, are ENHRY and SYGVKD. Including cysteine and phenylalanine, the CDR3 has 15 amino acids. The DNA shown is the 45-base CDR3, in frame from base 1. The treatment or condition label here, explained by the study, means: approximately 11-day PBMC culture with coronavirus spike peptide pools or control peptides (ViraFEST assay). The study used the ViraFEST assay, which expanded antigen-specific T cells with peptide pools and then identified expanded clonotypes by TCR sequencing. Positive SARS-CoV-2 PCR tests in the convalescent patients dated from March to December 2020, before Alpha, Beta and Delta variants emerged in the United States. Each well held 2 million to 2.5 million PBMCs cultured with roughly 10 ug/ml peptide pools in IMDM containing about 5% human AB serum and 9.5 to 10 IU/ml IL-2. On days 3 and 7, half of the culture medium was replaced with fresh IL-2-containing medium. Once the cells had been in culture for around ten days, the EasySep CD4+ T cell isolation kit was used to isolate CD4+ T cells by negative selection. PBMCs were separated from whole blood using Ficoll-Paque Plus gradient centrifugation and then either used fresh or cryopreserved at -140C. Each culture condition was generally run in triplicate wells.

The chain is made from TRBV10-3 and TRBJ1-1; 8 bases in between match TRBD1. This TCR was sampled from a human donor who had recovered from COVID-19. The material sequenced was CD4+ T cells from blood, cultured in vitro, taken before SARS-CoV-2 vaccination. The sequenced DNA is TGTGCCACCCACGGACAGGGCAATGTGGGCACTGAAGCTTTCTTT. It encodes CATHGQGNVGTEAFF.